A selection of T cell receptor beta chains follows, all from one sample in a study of patients and donors after allogeneic stem cell transplantation. Each CDR3 protein is one row after TCRdb ran MiXCR on the RT-PCR reads. The sample lists over 150,000 distinct CDR3 sequences, approximately 41% seen once, with 33% in the top ten. Sequencing used blood, either unsorted or a sorted T cell fraction (not recorded which). The receptors were sampled from a human donor who was either an allogeneic HSCT recipient or a stem cell or donor lymphocyte infusion donor (not recorded which). It is not recorded whose cells these are; they may come from a transplant donor. CDR3s include the opening cysteine and the closing phenylalanine or tryptophan. The D gene is left open where the match is weak. Part of the rows lack a size; the others show once, few, many or a class for expanded clones.

CDR3 | DNA | V | D | J | size
CASSLGSGQTYEQYF | TGCGCCAGCAGCTTGGGGAGCGGCCAGACCTACGAGCAGTACTTC | TRBV5-1 | . | TRBJ2-7 | .
CASSRASTDTQYF | TGTGCCAGCAGTAGAGCTAGCACAGATACGCAGTATTTT | TRBV28 | . | TRBJ2-3 | .
CASSEGTARNQPQHF | TGTGCCAGCAGCGAGGGGACGGCGCGCAATCAGCCCCAGCATTTT | TRBV9 | . | TRBJ1-5 | .
CASSQEAGPYEQYF | TGCGCCAGCAGCCAAGAAGCGGGACCCTACGAGCAGTACTTC | TRBV4-3 | TRBD2 | TRBJ2-7 | .
CASSNDGSYGYTF | TGTGCCAGCAGTAACGACGGCAGCTATGGCTACACCTTC | TRBV12-3/TRBV12-4 | . | TRBJ1-2 | few
CASSPDFRGTEAFF | TGCGCCAGCAGCCCGGACTTTCGTGGGACTGAAGCTTTCTTT | TRBV4-3 | . | TRBJ1-1 | .
CASSVLEDRDEEKLFF | TGTGCCAGCAGCGTCCTTGAGGACAGGGACGAGGAAAAACTGTTTTTT | TRBV9 | TRBD1 | TRBJ1-4 | .
CASSLIGRTGTDTIYF | TGCGCCAGCAGCTTGATAGGCCGGACAGGGACGGACACCATATATTTT | TRBV5-1 | TRBD1 | TRBJ1-3 | .
CASSLLGGGGRGYTF | TGTGCCAGCAGTTTATTGGGAGGGGGTGGTCGAGGCTACACCTTC | TRBV28 | . | TRBJ1-2 | .
CASSLNKGLAEAFF | TGCGCCAGCAGCTTGAATAAGGGGCTGGCTGAAGCTTTCTTT | TRBV5-1 | . | TRBJ1-1 | .
CSGDSSSTDTQYF | TGCAGCGGGGACAGCTCTAGCACAGATACGCAGTATTTT | TRBV29-1 | TRBD1 | TRBJ2-3 | .
CASSERLEWEAFF | TGTGCCAGCAGTGAACGACTGGAGTGGGAAGCTTTCTTT | TRBV6-1 | . | TRBJ1-1 | .
CSALPGMDTQYF | TGCAGTGCCCTTCCGGGGATGGATACGCAGTATTTT | TRBV20-1 | . | TRBJ2-3 | .
CASQKSTEAFF | TGTGCCAGCCAGAAATCCACTGAAGCTTTCTTT | TRBV7-9 | . | TRBJ1-1 | .
CATSGRDYEQYF | TGTGCTACCAGCGGCAGGGACTACGAGCAGTACTTC | TRBV13 | . | TRBJ2-7 | .
CATGGGDEQFF | TGTGCCACCGGTGGGGGTGATGAGCAGTTCTTC | TRBV12-3/TRBV12-4 | . | TRBJ2-1 | .
CSARDDGESSGANVLTF | TGCAGCGCTCGGGACGACGGCGAGTCATCTGGGGCCAACGTCCTGACTTTC | TRBV29-1 | . | TRBJ2-6 | .
CASSGRVGGPLETQYF | TGTGCCAGCAGTGGTAGGGTGGGAGGGCCTCTAGAGACCCAGTACTTC | TRBV2 | TRBD2 | TRBJ2-5 | .
CSVSGTPNSPLHF | TGCAGCGTTTCCGGGACACCTAATTCACCCCTCCACTTT | TRBV29-1 | . | TRBJ1-6 | few
CASSYPTSGQETQYF | TGCGCCAGCAGCTATCCTACTAGCGGCCAAGAGACCCAGTACTTC | TRBV5-1 | TRBD2 | TRBJ2-5 | .
CSARDFTGVPYSNQPQHF | TGCAGTGCTAGAGATTTCACCGGGGTCCCCTATAGCAATCAGCCCCAGCATTTT | TRBV20-1 | . | TRBJ1-5 | .
CASSFTGTHNTEAFF | TGTGCCAGCAGCTTCACCGGGACCCACAACACTGAAGCTTTCTTT | TRBV9 | . | TRBJ1-1 | few
CASYAPGQGVSYNSPLHF | TGTGCCAGCTACGCTCCGGGACAGGGAGTCTCCTATAATTCACCCCTCCACTTT | TRBV18 | TRBD1 | TRBJ1-6 | .
CASRPGTSGSTYNEQFF | TGTGCCAGCAGACCGGGGACTAGCGGGAGCACCTACAATGAGCAGTTCTTC | TRBV7-9 | TRBD2 | TRBJ2-1 | .
CSARDRTGAGYEQYF | TGCAGTGCTAGAGATAGGACGGGAGCAGGCTACGAGCAGTACTTC | TRBV20-1 | . | TRBJ2-7 | .
CATSEGTGGGEQYF | TGTGCCACCAGTGAGGGGACAGGGGGTGGCGAGCAGTACTTC | TRBV24-1 | TRBD1 | TRBJ2-7 | .
CASSSAGTGTYEQYF | TGTGCCAGCAGTTCCGCCGGGACGGGAACCTACGAGCAGTACTTC | TRBV27 | . | TRBJ2-7 | .
CASRGTERYGYTF | TGTGCCAGCAGGGGGACAGAAAGATATGGCTACACCTTC | TRBV12-3/TRBV12-4 | TRBD1 | TRBJ1-2 | few
CAWTGGNYEQYF | TGTGCCTGGACAGGGGGAAACTACGAGCAGTACTTC | TRBV30 | TRBD1 | TRBJ2-7 | .
CASRAGASSYNEQFF | TGTGCCAGCAGGGCGGGGGCCAGCTCCTACAATGAGCAGTTCTTC | TRBV2 | . | TRBJ2-1 | .
CASSLLEQYF | TGTGCCAGCAGCTTACTCGAGCAGTACTTC | TRBV5-8 | . | TRBJ2-7 | few
CASSPKHLARVYNEQFF | TGTGCCAGCAGTCCCAAGCACCTGGCTCGGGTCTACAATGAGCAGTTCTTC | TRBV12-3/TRBV12-4 | . | TRBJ2-1 | .
CASSYYGQGSGYTF | TGTGCCAGCAGTTACTATGGACAGGGCTCTGGCTACACCTTC | TRBV6-2/TRBV6-3 | TRBD1 | TRBJ1-2 | .
CASSSSGRTDTQYF | TGTGCCAGCAGTTCTAGCGGGAGGACAGATACGCAGTATTTT | TRBV9 | TRBD2 | TRBJ2-3 | .
CASSLNYEQYF | TGTGCCAGCAGCCTGAATTACGAGCAGTACTTC | TRBV12-3/TRBV12-4 | . | TRBJ2-7 | .
CSARRDRVLPEAFF | TGCAGTGCTCGCCGGGACAGGGTGTTACCTGAAGCTTTCTTT | TRBV20-1 | TRBD1 | TRBJ1-1 | .